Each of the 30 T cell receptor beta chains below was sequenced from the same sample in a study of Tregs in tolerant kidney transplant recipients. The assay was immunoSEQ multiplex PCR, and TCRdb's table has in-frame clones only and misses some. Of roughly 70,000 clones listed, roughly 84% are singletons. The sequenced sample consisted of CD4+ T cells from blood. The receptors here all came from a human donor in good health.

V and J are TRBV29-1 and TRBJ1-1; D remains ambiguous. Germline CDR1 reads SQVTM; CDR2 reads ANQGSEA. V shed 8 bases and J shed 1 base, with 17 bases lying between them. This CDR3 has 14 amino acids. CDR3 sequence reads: CSTTRGSGNTEAFF. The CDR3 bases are TGCAGCACAACCCGCGGGTCAGGGAACACTGAAGCTTTCTTT. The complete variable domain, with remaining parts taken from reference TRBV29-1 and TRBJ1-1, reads SAVISQKPSRDICQRGTSLTIQCQVDSQVTMMFWYRQQPGQSLTLIATANQGSEATYESGFVIDKFPISRPNLTFSTLTVSNMSPEDSSIYLCSTTRGSGNTEAFFGQGTRLTVV.

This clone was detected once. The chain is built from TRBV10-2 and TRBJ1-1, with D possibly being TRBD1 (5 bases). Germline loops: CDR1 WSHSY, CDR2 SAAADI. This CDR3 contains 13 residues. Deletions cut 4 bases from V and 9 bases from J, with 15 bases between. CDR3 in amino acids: CASSAPGLTQAFF. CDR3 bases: TGCGCCAGCAGTGCCCCGGGACTGACACAAGCTTTCTTT.

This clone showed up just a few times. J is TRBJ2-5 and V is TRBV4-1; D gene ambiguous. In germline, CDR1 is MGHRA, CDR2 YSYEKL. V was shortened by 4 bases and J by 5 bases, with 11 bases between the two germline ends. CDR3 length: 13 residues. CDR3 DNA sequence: TGCGCCAGCAGCCGTCTGGTAGGGGAGACCCAGTACTTC. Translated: CASSRLVGETQYF.

DNA for the CDR3: TGTGCCAGCAGCCCTTTGCGGGACAGGGAAGGTTTTGACATTCAGTACTTC. Protein sequence: CASSPLRDREGFDIQYF. The rearrangement links TRBV11-3 to TRBJ2-4, with 9 bases matching TRBD1. CDR3 length equals 17 residues. CDR1 and CDR2 (germline): SGHNT, YENEEA. V lost 5 bases to trimming and J lost 8 bases; unmatched junction nucleotides: 16. Full variable domain (rest looked up from reference TRBV11-3 and TRBJ2-4): EAGVVQSPRYKIIEKKQPVAFWCNPISGHNTLYWYLQNLGQGPELLIRYENEEAVDDSQLPKDRFSAERLKGVDSTLKIQPAELGDSAVYLCASSPLRDREGFDIQYFGAGTRLSVL.

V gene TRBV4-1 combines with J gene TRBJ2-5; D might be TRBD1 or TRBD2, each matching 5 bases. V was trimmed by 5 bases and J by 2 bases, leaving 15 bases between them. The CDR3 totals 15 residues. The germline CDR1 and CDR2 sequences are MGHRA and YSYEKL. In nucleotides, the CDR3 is TGCGCCAGCAGCGCCGGTGGGACGGGACAAGAGACCCAGTACTTC. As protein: CASSAGGTGQETQYF.

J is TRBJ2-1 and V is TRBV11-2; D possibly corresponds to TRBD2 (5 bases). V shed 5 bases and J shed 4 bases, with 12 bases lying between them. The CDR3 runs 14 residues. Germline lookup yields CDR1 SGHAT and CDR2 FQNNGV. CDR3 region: CASSHSRGYNEQFF. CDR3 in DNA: TGTGCCAGCAGCCACTCTCGGGGTTACAATGAGCAGTTCTTC.

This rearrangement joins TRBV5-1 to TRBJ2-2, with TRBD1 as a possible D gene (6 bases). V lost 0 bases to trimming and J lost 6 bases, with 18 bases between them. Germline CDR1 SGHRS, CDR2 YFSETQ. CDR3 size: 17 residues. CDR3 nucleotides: TGCGCCAGCAGCTTGGCCATCTCGGCAGGGGAGCCCGGGGAGCTGTTTTTT. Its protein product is CASSLAISAGEPGELFF.

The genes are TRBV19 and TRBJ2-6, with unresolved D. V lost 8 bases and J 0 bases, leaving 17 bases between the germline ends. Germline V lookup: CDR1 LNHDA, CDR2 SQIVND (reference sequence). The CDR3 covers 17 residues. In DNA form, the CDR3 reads TGTGCCAGTTCGAAGGGCCAGCAGCTCTCTGGGGCCAACGTCCTGACTTTC. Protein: CASSKGQQLSGANVLTF.

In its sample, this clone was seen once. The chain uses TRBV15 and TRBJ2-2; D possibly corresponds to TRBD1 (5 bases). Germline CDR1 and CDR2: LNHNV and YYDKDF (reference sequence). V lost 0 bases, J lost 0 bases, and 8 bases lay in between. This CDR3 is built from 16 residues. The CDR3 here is CATSRDWGANTGELFF. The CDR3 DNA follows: TGTGCCACCAGCAGAGATTGGGGCGCGAACACCGGGGAGCTGTTTTTT.

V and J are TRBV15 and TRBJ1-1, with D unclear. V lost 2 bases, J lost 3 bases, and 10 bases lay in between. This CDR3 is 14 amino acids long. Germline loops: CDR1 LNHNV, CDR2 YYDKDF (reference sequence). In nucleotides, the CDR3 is TGTGCCACCAGCAGAACCGACTTCGACACTGAAGCTTTCTTT. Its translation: CATSRTDFDTEAFF.

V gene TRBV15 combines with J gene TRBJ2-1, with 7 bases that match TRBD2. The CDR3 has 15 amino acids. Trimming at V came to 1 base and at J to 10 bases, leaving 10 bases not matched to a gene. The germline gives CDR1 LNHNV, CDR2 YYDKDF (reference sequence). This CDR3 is CATSRALIGRAEQFF. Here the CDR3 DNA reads TGTGCCACCAGCAGAGCCTTGATAGGGAGGGCCGAGCAGTTCTTC.

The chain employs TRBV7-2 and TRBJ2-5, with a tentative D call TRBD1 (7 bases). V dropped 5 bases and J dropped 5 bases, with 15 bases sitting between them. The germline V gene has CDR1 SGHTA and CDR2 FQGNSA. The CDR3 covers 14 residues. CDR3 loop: CASSRRGRRETQYF. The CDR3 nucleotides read TGTGCCAGCAGCAGGAGGGGGCGCAGGGAGACCCAGTACTTC.

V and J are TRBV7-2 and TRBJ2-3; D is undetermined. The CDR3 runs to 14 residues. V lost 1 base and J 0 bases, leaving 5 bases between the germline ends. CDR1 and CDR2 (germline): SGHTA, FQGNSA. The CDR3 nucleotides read TGTGCCAGCAGCTTAGGACGAAGCACAGATACGCAGTATTTT. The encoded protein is CASSLGRSTDTQYF.

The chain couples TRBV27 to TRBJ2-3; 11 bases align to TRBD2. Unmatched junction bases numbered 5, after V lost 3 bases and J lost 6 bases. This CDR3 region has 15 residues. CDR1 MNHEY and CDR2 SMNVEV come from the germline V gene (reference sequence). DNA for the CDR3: TGTGCCAGCAGTTTTCTAGCGGGAGGAGCGGATACGCAGTATTTT. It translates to CASSFLAGGADTQYF.

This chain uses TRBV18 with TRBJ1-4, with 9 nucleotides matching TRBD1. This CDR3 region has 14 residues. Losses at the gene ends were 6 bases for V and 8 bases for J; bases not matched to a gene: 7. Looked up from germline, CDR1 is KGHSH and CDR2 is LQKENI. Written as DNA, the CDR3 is TGTGCCAGCTCTCCCGGGACAGGGCGCGAAAAACTGTTTTTT. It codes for CASSPGTGREKLFF.

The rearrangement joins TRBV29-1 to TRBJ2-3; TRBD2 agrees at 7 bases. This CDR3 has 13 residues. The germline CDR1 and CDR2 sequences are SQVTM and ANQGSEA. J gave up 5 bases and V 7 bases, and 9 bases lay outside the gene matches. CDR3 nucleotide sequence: TGCAGCGCCACCGAAGGGAGGGGAGATACGCAGTATTTT. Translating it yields CSATEGRGDTQYF.

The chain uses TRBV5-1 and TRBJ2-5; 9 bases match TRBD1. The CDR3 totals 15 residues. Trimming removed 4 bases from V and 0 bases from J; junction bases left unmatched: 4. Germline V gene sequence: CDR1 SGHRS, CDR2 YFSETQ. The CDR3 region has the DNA TGCGCCAGCAGCAGTGGACAGGGGTACCAAGAGACCCAGTACTTC. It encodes CASSSGQGYQETQYF.

The chain's CDR3 is CASSFQGVYEQYF. CDR3 DNA sequence: TGTGCCAGCAGCTTTCAGGGAGTCTACGAGCAGTACTTC. The gene calls are TRBV7-9 and TRBJ2-7; D assignment may be TRBD1 or TRBD2 (5 bases each). Looked up from germline, CDR1 is SEHNR and CDR2 is FQNEAQ (reference sequence). The CDR3 runs 13 residues. V lost 3 bases, J lost 3 bases, and 9 bases lay in between.

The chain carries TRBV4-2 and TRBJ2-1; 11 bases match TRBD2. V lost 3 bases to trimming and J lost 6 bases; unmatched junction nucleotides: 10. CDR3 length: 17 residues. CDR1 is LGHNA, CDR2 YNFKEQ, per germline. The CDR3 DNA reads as TGTGCCAGCAGCCACCCTGGGGGGACTAGCGGATCCAATGAGCAGTTCTTC. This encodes CASSHPGGTSGSNEQFF.

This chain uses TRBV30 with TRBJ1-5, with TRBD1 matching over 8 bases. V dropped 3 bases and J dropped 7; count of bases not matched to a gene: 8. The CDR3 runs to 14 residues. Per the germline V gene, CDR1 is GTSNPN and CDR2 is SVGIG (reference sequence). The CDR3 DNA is TGTGCCTGGAGCCGGACAGGGACTGGACAGCCCCAGCATTTT. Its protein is CAWSRTGTGQPQHF.

The CDR3 reads CAWKGTLIGYGELFF. The CDR3, as DNA: TGTGCCTGGAAGGGGACTTTGATTGGGTACGGGGAGCTGTTTTTT. This rearrangement joins TRBV30 to TRBJ2-2; D perhaps matches TRBD2 (6 bases). V shed 4 bases and J shed 7 bases, with 19 bases lying between them. CDR3 length equals 15 residues. CDR1 GTSNPN and CDR2 SVGIG come from the germline V gene (reference sequence). Variable domain in full (rest from reference TRBV30 and TRBJ2-2): SQTIHQWPATLVQPVGSPLSLECTVEGTSNPNLYWYRQAAGRGLQLLFYSVGIGQISSEVPQNLSASRPQDRQFILSSKKLLLSDSGFYLCAWKGTLIGYGELFFGEGSRLTVL.

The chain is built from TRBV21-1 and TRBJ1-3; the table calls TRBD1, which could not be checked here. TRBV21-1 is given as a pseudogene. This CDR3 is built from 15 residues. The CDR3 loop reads CASSKKRGSGNTIYF. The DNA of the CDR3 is TGTGCCAGCAGCAAAAAAAGGGGCTCAGGAAACACCATATATTTT.

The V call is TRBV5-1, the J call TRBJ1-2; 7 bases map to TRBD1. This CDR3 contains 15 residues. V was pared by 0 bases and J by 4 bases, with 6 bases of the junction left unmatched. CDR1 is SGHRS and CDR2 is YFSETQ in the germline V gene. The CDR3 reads CASSLEPGQLYGYTF. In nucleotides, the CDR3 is TGCGCCAGCAGCTTGGAGCCGGGACAGCTCTATGGCTACACCTTC.

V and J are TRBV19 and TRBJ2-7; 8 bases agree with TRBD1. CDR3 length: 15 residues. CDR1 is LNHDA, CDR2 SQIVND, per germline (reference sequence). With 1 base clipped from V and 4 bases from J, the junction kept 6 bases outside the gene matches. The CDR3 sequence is CASSIGGTGHYEQYF. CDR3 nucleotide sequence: TGTGCCAGTAGTATAGGTGGGACAGGCCATTACGAGCAGTACTTC.

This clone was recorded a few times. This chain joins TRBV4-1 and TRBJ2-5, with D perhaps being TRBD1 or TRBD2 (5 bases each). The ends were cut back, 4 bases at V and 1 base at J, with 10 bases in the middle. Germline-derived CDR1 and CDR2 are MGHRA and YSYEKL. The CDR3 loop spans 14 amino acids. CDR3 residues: CASSRDLAQETQYF. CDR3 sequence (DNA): TGCGCCAGCAGCCGGGACCTGGCCCAAGAGACCCAGTACTTC.

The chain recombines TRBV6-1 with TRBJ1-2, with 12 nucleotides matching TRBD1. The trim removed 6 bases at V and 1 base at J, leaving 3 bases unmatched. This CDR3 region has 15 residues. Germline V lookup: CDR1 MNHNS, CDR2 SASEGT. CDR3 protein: CASSRDRGHNYGYTF. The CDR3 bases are TGTGCCAGCAGCCGGGACAGGGGGCATAACTATGGCTACACCTTC.

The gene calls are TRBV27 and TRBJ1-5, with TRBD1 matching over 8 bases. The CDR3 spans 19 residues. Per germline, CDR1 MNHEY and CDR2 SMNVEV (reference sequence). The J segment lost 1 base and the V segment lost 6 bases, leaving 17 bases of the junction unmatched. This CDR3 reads CASSPRIQGASWSNQPQHF. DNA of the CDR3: TGTGCCAGCAGCCCTCGAATTCAGGGGGCTAGCTGGAGCAATCAGCCCCAGCATTTT.

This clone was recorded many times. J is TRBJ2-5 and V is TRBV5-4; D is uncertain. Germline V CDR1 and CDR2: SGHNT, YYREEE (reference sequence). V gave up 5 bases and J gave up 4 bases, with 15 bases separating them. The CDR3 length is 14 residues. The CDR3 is CASRSGNSRETQYF. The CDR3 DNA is TGTGCCAGCAGAAGTGGAAACTCTCGAGAGACCCAGTACTTC.

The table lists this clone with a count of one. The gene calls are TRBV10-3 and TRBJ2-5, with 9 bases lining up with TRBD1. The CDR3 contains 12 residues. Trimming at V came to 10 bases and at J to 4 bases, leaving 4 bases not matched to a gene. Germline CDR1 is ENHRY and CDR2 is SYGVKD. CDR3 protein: CATGQGRETQYF. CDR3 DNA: TGTGCCACCGGACAGGGGCGAGAGACCCAGTACTTC.

The CDR3: CASSLGRPNEQFF. The CDR3, as DNA: TGTGCCAGCAGCTTAGGTCGCCCCAATGAGCAGTTCTTC. V gene TRBV7-2 combines with J gene TRBJ2-1; D ambiguous. V was clipped by 1 base and J by 6 bases, with 7 bases between them. The CDR3 runs to 13 residues. The germline V gene encodes CDR1 SGHTA and CDR2 FQGNSA.